Included here is one T cell receptor beta chain sequence, with context. The read terminates 3 residues before the CDR3 end, so the remaining end is supplied by the germline J gene. Profiled with immunoSEQ multiplex PCR; TCRdb holds only in-frame clones, not every one. This table holds 30,000 to 40,000 clones. This entry comes from a study of T cells in women clearing cervical HPV infection. Background on the study: Case blood was drawn when the lesion was first found; control blood after infection became undetectable.

This CDR3 comprises 13 residues. Germline V gives CDR1 DFQATT, CDR2 SNEGSKA (reference sequence). The V and J genes are TRBV20-1 and TRBJ1-2; 7 bases are shared with TRBD1. Sequenced input: blood buffy coat. This clonotype was sampled from a woman aged 18 to 75 with a cervical HPV16 infection that either progressed to CIN3+ or cleared (not recorded which). CDR3 DNA (partial): TGCAGTGCTAGTACCGCAGGGGGAACGAGC. It encodes CSASTAGGTS. The whole CDR3 region reads CSASTAGGTSYTF.